The 24 T cell receptor beta chains given below trace back to one sample, sequenced in a study of shared clonotypes between healthy human individuals. Using immunoSEQ multiplex PCR, the repertoire was profiled, and TCRdb retains in-frame clones only, with some absent. In the table there are a few hundred thousand clones, around 97% of which are singletons. The specimen was naive CD4+ T cells sorted from blood. The subset denotes: CD45RA+ positively selected. Receptors were obtained from a woman aged 30 to 39 in good health.

This clone has a single count. The CDR3 is CASSWPRDTNTGELFF. The CDR3 region has the DNA TGTGCCAGCAGCTGGCCCCGGGACACCAACACCGGGGAGCTGTTTTTT. J is TRBJ2-2 and V is TRBV5-4; TRBD1 might be the D (6 bases). Germline V CDR1 and CDR2: SGHNT, YYREEE (reference sequence). V was trimmed by 3 bases and J by 2 bases, leaving 14 bases between them. This CDR3 contains 16 residues.

This chain uses TRBV9 with TRBJ2-3; D might be TRBD2 (6 bases). Germline V CDR1 and CDR2: SGDLS, YYNGEE. This CDR3 is built from 15 residues. V was clipped by 6 bases and J by 2 bases, with 16 bases between them. The DNA for the CDR3 is TGTGCCAGCACCCTAGAGGGACTTAACACAGATACGCAGTATTTT. Its translation is CASTLEGLNTDTQYF.

J is TRBJ2-2 and V is TRBV6-1; possibly TRBD2 for D (6 bases). Trimming stripped 2 bases from V and 4 bases from J, with 17 bases between. CDR3 length equals 17 residues. Germline V gene sequence: CDR1 MNHNS, CDR2 SASEGT. CDR3 coding DNA: TGTGCCAGCAGTGAATTGGGGGGAACGGGAGTCACCGGGGAGCTGTTTTTT. Amino acids: CASSELGGTGVTGELFF.

J is TRBJ2-2 and V is TRBV11-2; 16 positions match TRBD2. V shed 4 bases and J 7 bases; nucleotides not matched to a gene: 9. Looked up from germline, CDR1 is SGHAT and CDR2 is FQNNGV. The CDR3 extends over 18 amino acids. The CDR3 region has the DNA TGTGCCAGCAGCTCGGGGGGACTAGCGGGAGGGCAGGTCGGGGAGCTGTTTTTT. Translating it yields CASSSGGLAGGQVGELFF.

This chain connects TRBV30 to TRBJ2-3; the D gene is possibly TRBD1 (6 bases). Germline V lookup: CDR1 GTSNPN, CDR2 SVGIG (reference sequence). Trimming took 4 bases from V and 11 from J, leaving 25 bases between them. The CDR3 spans 15 residues. The CDR3 DNA is TGTGCCTGGACCCGCTCCCGGGGCAGGGGAGTTATGCAGTATTTT. This translates into CAWTRSRGRGVMQYF.

This chain connects TRBV5-1 to TRBJ2-5; D call uncertain. The tail of the sequence fits TRBJ2-7 better, so the J call may be wrong. Germline CDR1 SGHRS, CDR2 YFSETQ. CDR3 size: 14 residues. The CDR3 protein is CASSVDQPSYEQYF. Written as DNA, the CDR3 is TGCGCCAGCAGCGTAGACCAGCCCTCCTACGAGCAGTACTTC.

The chain employs TRBV5-1 and TRBJ2-7, with D uncertain. Germline CDR1 SGHRS, CDR2 YFSETQ. There are 12 residues in the CDR3. Trimming took 0 bases from V and 7 from J, leaving 8 bases between them. The CDR3 DNA reads as TGCGCCAGCAGCTTGGACGGCCTGGAGCAGTACTTC. It translates to CASSLDGLEQYF.

The chain is built from TRBV11-3 and TRBJ2-1, with no clear D. Germline CDR1 SGHNT, CDR2 YENEEA. With 5 bases removed from V and 0 bases from J, the gap between germline ends came to 14 bases. CDR3 size: 16 residues. The CDR3 region has the DNA TGTGCCAGCAGCCCCAGGAGTCTCCTCTCCTACAATGAGCAGTTCTTC. The encoded protein is CASSPRSLLSYNEQFF.

The chain is built from TRBV9 and TRBJ2-7; tentatively, D is TRBD1 (5 bases). V lost 0 bases and J lost 6, with 13 bases in between. From germline, CDR1 is SGDLS and CDR2 YYNGEE. This CDR3 spans 14 amino acids. The CDR3 reads CASSVEGVDREQYF. CDR3 nucleotide sequence: TGTGCCAGCAGCGTAGAAGGGGTCGATCGCGAGCAGTACTTC.

J is TRBJ2-7 and V is TRBV6-5; a possible D gene is TRBD1 (6 bases). V was trimmed by 3 bases and J by 7 bases, leaving 19 bases between them. This CDR3 is 15 amino acids long. CDR1 and CDR2 (germline): MNHEY, SVGAGI. Written as DNA, the CDR3 is TGTGCCAGCAGTTATGCACAGGGCGGCGATTTAGAGCAGTACTTC. Protein: CASSYAQGGDLEQYF.

This clone was found once. The chain employs TRBV5-1 and TRBJ2-3; D is possibly TRBD2 (6 bases). The V end was cut by 9 bases, the J end by 0 bases, with 17 bases between. The CDR3 covers 15 residues. The germline V gene encodes CDR1 SGHRS and CDR2 YFSETQ. CDR3 sequence: CATRRDSYSTDTQYF. CDR3 in DNA: TGCGCCACCAGGAGGGACTCCTATAGCACAGATACGCAGTATTTT.

The genes are TRBV5-1 and TRBJ1-2, with D maybe TRBD1 (5 bases). The length of the CDR3 is 17 residues. Between the trimmed V and J ends, which lost 4 bases and 7 bases, there was a span of 26 bases. Germline loops: CDR1 SGHRS, CDR2 YFSETQ. In DNA form, the CDR3 reads TGCGCCAGCAGCCCTACACAGGCGGCGATCCGGCAAGGTGGCTACACCTTC. The encoded protein is CASSPTQAAIRQGGYTF.

V usage is TRBV10-1 and J usage is TRBJ2-7; D might be TRBD1 (6 bases). The V end was cut by 6 bases, the J end by 3 bases, with 18 bases between. Germline-derived CDR1 and CDR2 are WNHNN and SYGVQD (reference sequence). The CDR3 is 15 residues long. The CDR3 nucleotides read TGCGCCAGCAGCGAACGTACAGGGTGGAACTACGAGCAGTACTTC. Amino acid sequence: CASSERTGWNYEQYF.

The chain carries TRBV11-2 and TRBJ2-7, with D possibly being TRBD2 (5 bases). Germline V gene data show CDR1 as SGHAT and CDR2 as FQNNGV. Trimming pared 2 bases from V and 9 bases from J, leaving 14 bases between. The CDR3 contains 13 residues. The CDR3 sequence is CASSLSGSGVQYF. As DNA, the CDR3 is TGTGCCAGCAGCTTAAGTGGGAGTGGTGTGCAGTACTTC. Full variable domain (remainder filled in from reference TRBV11-2 and TRBJ2-7): EAGVAQSPRYKIIEKRQSVAFWCNPISGHATLYWYQQILGQGPKLLIQFQNNGVVDDSQLPKDRFSAERLKGVDSTLKIQPAKLEDSAVYLCASSLSGSGVQYFGPGTRLTVT.

The rearrangement joins TRBV19 to TRBJ2-7; the D gene could be TRBD1 or TRBD2 (5 bases each). The V end lost 5 bases, the J end lost 3 bases, and 14 bases lay between the germline ends. This CDR3 spans 14 amino acids. CDR1 and CDR2 from the germline V gene are LNHDA and SQIVND (reference sequence). CDR3: CASSPGPPLYEQYF. In DNA, the CDR3 is TGTGCCAGTAGTCCGGGACCCCCTCTCTACGAGCAGTACTTC.

The J gene is TRBJ2-7, the V gene TRBV5-1, with 9 nucleotides matching TRBD2. Looked up from germline, CDR1 is SGHRS and CDR2 is YFSETQ. The V segment lost 4 bases and the J segment 0 bases; nucleotides outside the gene matches: 8. This CDR3 comprises 16 residues. This CDR3 reads CASSRWGLATSYEQYF. The CDR3 DNA sequence: TGCGCCAGCAGCCGATGGGGACTAGCCACCTCCTACGAGCAGTACTTC.

The chain combines TRBV28 with TRBJ2-3; TRBD2 might be the D (5 bases). The length of the CDR3 is 14 residues. With 2 bases removed from V and 2 bases from J, the gap between germline ends came to 8 bases. Germline CDR1 reads MDHEN; CDR2 reads SYDVKM. CDR3 sequence (DNA): TGTGCCAGCAGTTTAACGGGGTCCACAGATACGCAGTATTTT. Its translation: CASSLTGSTDTQYF.

This clone was observed a single time. The rearrangement uses TRBV11-3 and TRBJ1-1; TRBD1 agrees at 7 bases. V was clipped by 2 bases and J by 5 bases; unmatched bases: 2. Germline V gives CDR1 SGHNT, CDR2 YENEEA. CDR3 size: 13 residues. The CDR3 sequence is CASSLYRGTEAFF. For the CDR3, the DNA is TGTGCCAGCAGCTTATACAGGGGAACTGAAGCTTTCTTT.

The count of this clone is one. V usage is TRBV5-1 and J usage is TRBJ2-7; TRBD2 matches 12 bases. The CDR3 runs to 15 residues. The V gene end was trimmed by 2 bases and the J gene end by 3 bases; junction bases not matched to a gene: 3. The germline CDR1 and CDR2 sequences are SGHRS and YFSETQ. The CDR3 sequence: CASSLLAGGFYEQYF. CDR3 bases: TGCGCCAGCAGCTTACTAGCGGGAGGTTTCTACGAGCAGTACTTC.

The V and J genes are TRBV27 and TRBJ2-2; TRBD1 matches at 9 bases. This CDR3 contains 14 residues. The germline CDR1 and CDR2 sequences are MNHEY and SMNVEV (reference sequence). V gave up 5 bases and J gave up 7 bases; unmatched junction bases: 5. The CDR3 bases are TGTGCCAGCAGTAACAGGGGGCGCATCGGGGAGCTGTTTTTT. Its protein is CASSNRGRIGELFF.

This clone was recorded only once. The chain combines TRBV30 with TRBJ2-7, with D possibly being TRBD2 (6 bases). CDR1 is GTSNPN and CDR2 is SVGIG in the germline V gene (reference sequence). CDR3 length: 14 residues. Deletions cut 5 bases from V and 5 bases from J, with 19 bases between. CDR3 amino acids: CAWPHPGTGHEQYF. CDR3 nucleotides: TGTGCCTGGCCTCATCCCGGGACTGGTCACGAGCAGTACTTC.

The chain is built from TRBV21-1 and TRBJ2-3; the table assigns TRBD1, which was not confirmed against the DNA. TRBV21-1 is an annotated pseudogene. The CDR3 extends over 14 amino acids. CDR3 sequence (DNA): TGTGCCAGCAGCTCCAGGACAGGCACAGATACGCAGTATTTT. It translates to CASSSRTGTDTQYF.

The table lists this clone with a count of one. V and J are TRBV4-1 and TRBJ1-1, with D maybe TRBD1 (6 bases). Per the germline V gene, CDR1 is MGHRA and CDR2 is YSYEKL. The CDR3 runs to 18 residues. Trimming stripped 1 base from V and 0 bases from J, with 18 bases between. The CDR3 loop is CASSQVNRVGTLNTEAFF. DNA for the CDR3: TGCGCCAGCAGCCAAGTGAACAGGGTAGGGACATTGAACACTGAAGCTTTCTTT.

The rearrangement uses TRBV7-2 and TRBJ1-6; possibly TRBD1 for D (6 bases). Germline CDR1 SGHTA, CDR2 FQGNSA. Trimming removed 4 bases from V and 9 bases from J, with 19 bases in between. The CDR3 runs 16 residues. The CDR3 nucleotides are TGTGCCAGCAGCTCAGACATAACAGGGAATGCTTCACCCCTCCACTTT. It is translated as CASSSDITGNASPLHF.